The 14 T cell receptor beta chains reported below all come from one sample, sequenced in a study of blood T cell repertoires in COVID-19. The repertoire was sequenced with immunoSEQ multiplex PCR; TCRdb's copy has only in-frame clones and lacks some. The table includes more than 90,000 clones, roughly four fifths detected once. What was sequenced was peripheral blood. The origin of the receptors is a man in his sixties with acute or convalescent COVID-19.

This chain joins TRBV30 and TRBJ1-5; D gene uncertain. This CDR3 has 13 amino acids. The germline CDR1 and CDR2 sequences are GTSNPN and SVGIG (reference sequence). V was clipped by 5 bases and J by 0 bases, with 8 bases between them. Here the CDR3 reads CAWGRFSNQPQHF. CDR3 nucleotides: TGTGCCTGGGGGAGATTTAGCAATCAGCCCCAGCATTTT.

The chain is built from TRBV5-4 and TRBJ2-3; 9 bases are a match to TRBD2. With 6 bases clipped from V and 6 bases from J, the junction kept 8 bases outside the gene matches. The CDR3 runs to 14 residues. CDR1 and CDR2 from the germline V gene are SGHNT and YYREEE (reference sequence). The CDR3 nucleotides read TGTGCCAGCACTCCGGGACTAGCTTTTGATACGCAGTATTTT. As protein: CASTPGLAFDTQYF.

The chain links TRBV19 to TRBJ1-5; 10 nucleotides match TRBD1. V was clipped by 9 bases and J by 0 bases; unmatched bases: 5. The CDR3 has 15 residues. Per the germline V gene, CDR1 is LNHDA and CDR2 is SQIVND (reference sequence). The DNA of the CDR3 is TGTGCCAGCCGGGACAGGGGATATAGCAATCAGCCCCAGCATTTT. Translated: CASRDRGYSNQPQHF. The full variable domain, in which reference TRBV19 and TRBJ1-5 provide the parts outside the CDR3, is DGGITQSPKYLFRKEGQNVTLSCEQNLNHDAMYWYRQDPGQGLRLIYYSQIVNDFQKGDIAEGYSVSREKKESFPLTVTSAQKNPTAFYLCASRDRGYSNQPQHFGDGTRLSIL.

The rearrangement uses TRBV9 and TRBJ1-5; D is undetermined. V lost 0 bases and J 5 bases, leaving 9 bases between the germline ends. Germline V gene sequence: CDR1 SGDLS, CDR2 YYNGEE. This CDR3 is built from 14 residues. The CDR3, as DNA: TGTGCCAGCAGCGTAGATCAGTACGATCAGCCCCAGCATTTT. Translated, it gives CASSVDQYDQPQHF.

This rearrangement joins TRBV19 to TRBJ1-2; 8 bases are shared with TRBD1. The length of the CDR3 is 14 residues. With 8 bases clipped from V and 8 bases from J, the junction kept 13 bases outside the gene matches. Germline assignment: CDR1 LNHDA and CDR2 SQIVND (reference sequence). This CDR3 reads CASGGGQDSSGYTF. The CDR3 DNA reads TGTGCCAGTGGGGGGGGACAGGATTCAAGCGGCTACACCTTC.

This chain links TRBV6-2 or TRBV6-3 with TRBJ2-6; 8 bases map to TRBD2. V lost 6 bases to trimming and J lost 1 base; unmatched junction nucleotides: 17. The germline V gene has CDR1 MNHEY and CDR2 SVGEGT. The CDR3 is 20 residues long. CDR3 in DNA: TGTGCCAGCAGCCGCGGCAGCGGGAGTTGGTATAGGTCTGGGGCCAACGTCCTGACTTTC. Its translation is CASSRGSGSWYRSGANVLTF.

The chain links TRBV9 to TRBJ1-1; a weak D match, TRBD1 (6 bases). V lost 4 bases and J 2 bases, leaving 12 bases between the germline ends. There are 14 residues in the CDR3. Germline CDR1 and CDR2: SGDLS and YYNGEE. CDR3 DNA sequence: TGTGCCAGCAGCCGACAGGTCGCAAACACTGAAGCTTTCTTT. It translates to CASSRQVANTEAFF.

V usage is TRBV12-5 and J usage is TRBJ2-3, with D unclear. V dropped 4 bases and J dropped 5 bases, with 10 bases sitting between them. The germline V gene encodes CDR1 LGHNT and CDR2 FRNRAP. The CDR3 contains 13 residues. The CDR3 coding sequence is TGTGCTAGTGGTTCCCTTCTACTAGATACGCAGTATTTT. It translates to CASGSLLLDTQYF.

The V call is TRBV14, the J call TRBJ1-5, with no clear D. CDR3 length equals 13 residues. Germline values: CDR1 SGHDN, CDR2 FVKESK. Between the trimmed V and J ends, which lost 4 bases and 7 bases, there was a span of 11 bases. CDR3 in DNA: TGTGCCAGCAGCCGGGCCTTCGGCCAGCCCCAGCATTTT. Translated, it gives CASSRAFGQPQHF.

This chain joins TRBV7-2 and TRBJ2-1, with 10 bases identical to TRBD2. Germline V CDR1 and CDR2: SGHTA, FQGNSA. This CDR3 spans 15 amino acids. Trimming removed 2 bases from V and 6 bases from J; junction bases left unmatched: 4. CDR3 sequence: CASSLQGLATNEQFF. In DNA, the CDR3 is TGTGCCAGCAGCTTACAGGGACTAGCGACCAATGAGCAGTTCTTC.

The chain uses TRBV4-3 and TRBJ1-2, with a weak D call TRBD1 (6 bases). This CDR3 is 15 amino acids long. Germline V gives CDR1 LGHNA, CDR2 YSLEER. Trimming pared 0 bases from V and 4 bases from J, leaving 12 bases between. The CDR3 protein is CASSQDNRDGYGYTF. CDR3 DNA sequence: TGCGCCAGCAGCCAAGATAACAGGGATGGCTATGGCTACACCTTC.

Only a few counts were recorded for this clone. The chain links TRBV10-3 to TRBJ1-1; D is uncertain. V was shortened by 4 bases and J by 4 bases, with 19 bases between the two germline ends. Looked up from germline, CDR1 is ENHRY and CDR2 is SYGVKD. The CDR3 totals 16 residues. The CDR3 loop is CAISAQEGGSGTEAFF. As DNA, the CDR3 is TGTGCCATCAGTGCGCAGGAGGGAGGGAGTGGCACTGAAGCTTTCTTT.

The chain is built from TRBV5-1 and TRBJ2-1; 11 bases are shared with TRBD2. V lost 1 base to trimming and J lost 6 bases; unmatched junction nucleotides: 9. The CDR3 sequence is 17 residues long. Germline CDR1 reads SGHRS; CDR2 reads YFSETQ. The CDR3 protein is CASSLLLAGGLGNEQFF. For the CDR3, the DNA is TGCGCCAGCAGCTTGCTTCTAGCGGGAGGCTTGGGCAATGAGCAGTTCTTC.

The V and J genes are TRBV19 and TRBJ2-7; TRBD1 aligns across 7 bases. V trimming: 3 bases; J trimming: 3 bases; junction bases outside the gene matches: 8. Per the germline V gene, CDR1 is LNHDA and CDR2 is SQIVND (reference sequence). The CDR3 consists of 15 residues. CDR3 sequence: CASSIFRGPLYEQYF. Written as DNA, the CDR3 is TGTGCCAGTAGTATCTTTAGGGGGCCCCTCTACGAGCAGTACTTC.